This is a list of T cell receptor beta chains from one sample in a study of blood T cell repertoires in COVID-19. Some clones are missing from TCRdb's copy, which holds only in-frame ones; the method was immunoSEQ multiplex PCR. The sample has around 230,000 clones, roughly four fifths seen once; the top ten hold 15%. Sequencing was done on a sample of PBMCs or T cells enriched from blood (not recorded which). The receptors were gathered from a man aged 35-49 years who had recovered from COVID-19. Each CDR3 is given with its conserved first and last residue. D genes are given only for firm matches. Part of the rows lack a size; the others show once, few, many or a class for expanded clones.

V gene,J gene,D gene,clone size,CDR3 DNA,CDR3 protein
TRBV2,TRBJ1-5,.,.,TGTGCCAGCTTGGCCACAAATAGCAATCAGCCCCAGCATTTT,CASLATNSNQPQHF
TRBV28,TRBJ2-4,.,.,TGTGCCGGGAAGCGGGCAGCCAAAAACATTCAGTACTTC,CAGKRAAKNIQYF
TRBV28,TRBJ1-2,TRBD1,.,TGTGCCAGCAGAGTGACCGGGACAGGGGGCGTAGGGTATGGCTACACCTTC,CASRVTGTGGVGYGYTF
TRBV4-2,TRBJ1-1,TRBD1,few,TGTGCCAGCAGCCAAGAGGGGACAGGGGTGAACACTGAAGCTTTCTTT,CASSQEGTGVNTEAFF
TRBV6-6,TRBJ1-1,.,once,TGTGCCAGCAGTTACCCCGAGTTGGGCAGGACTGAAGCTTTCTTT,CASSYPELGRTEAFF
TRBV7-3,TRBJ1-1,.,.,TGTGCCAGCGGAATGACTTGGGGCATTGAAGCTTTCTTT,CASGMTWGIEAFF
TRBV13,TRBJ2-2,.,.,TGTGCCAGCAGTCATCACCGGGACACGGGGAACACCGGGGAGCTGTTTTTT,CASSHHRDTGNTGELFF
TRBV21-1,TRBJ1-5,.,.,TGTGCCAGCAGCCCAATCGACAGTCAGGAACAGCCCCAGCATTTT,CASSPIDSQEQPQHF
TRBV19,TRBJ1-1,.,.,TGTGCCAGTAGCAGACAGCAGAACACTGAAGCTTTCTTT,CASSRQQNTEAFF
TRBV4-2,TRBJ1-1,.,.,TGTGCCAGCAGCCAAGATGTCGGGACTAACACTGAAGCTTTCTTT,CASSQDVGTNTEAFF
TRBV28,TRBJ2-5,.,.,TGTGCCACCCAACACGCGGGGCCTGGACAAGAGACCCAGTACTTC,CATQHAGPGQETQYF
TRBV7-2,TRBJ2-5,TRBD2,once,TGTGCCAGCAGCAAACATTGGACTAGCGGGGGGAAAGAGACCCAGTACTTC,CASSKHWTSGGKETQYF
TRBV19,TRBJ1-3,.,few,TGTGCCAGTAAACAGAACTCTGGAAACACCATATATTTT,CASKQNSGNTIYF
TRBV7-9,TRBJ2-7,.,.,TGTGCCAGCAGCCTGCAAGGCGGCAATCCGGCCTACGAGCAGTACTTC,CASSLQGGNPAYEQYF
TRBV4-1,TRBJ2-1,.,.,TGCGCCAGCAGCCTCCTCCTGCCGAGCAATGAGCAGTTCTTC,CASSLLLPSNEQFF
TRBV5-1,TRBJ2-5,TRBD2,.,TGCGCCAGCAGCTTAGCGGGGACGGAGGAGACCCAGTACTTC,CASSLAGTEETQYF
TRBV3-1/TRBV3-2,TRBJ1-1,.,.,TGTGCCAGCAGTCCGGGCAGGGGCACTGAAGCTTTCTTT,CASSPGRGTEAFF
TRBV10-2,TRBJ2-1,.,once,TGCGCCAGCAGTGAGTCCGGAGGTGAGCAGTTCTTC,CASSESGGEQFF
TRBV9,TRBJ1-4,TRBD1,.,TGTGCCAGCAGCGTTGGGACAGGGTTTGGAGGACTAGAAAAACTGTTTTTT,CASSVGTGFGGLEKLFF
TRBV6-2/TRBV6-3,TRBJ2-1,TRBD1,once,TGTGCCAGCAGTCGACTGAAGAGGGGGCTATACAATGAGCAGTTCTTC,CASSRLKRGLYNEQFF
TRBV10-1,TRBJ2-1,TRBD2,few,TGCGCCAGCAGTGGCGGGGGGCTGAATGAGCAGTTCTTC,CASSGGGLNEQFF
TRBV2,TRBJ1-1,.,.,TGTGCCAGCAGTGCCATGGGGACTGGGAACACTGAAGCTTTCTTT,CASSAMGTGNTEAFF
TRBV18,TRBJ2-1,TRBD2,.,TGTGCCAGCTCACCGATCAATCTACTAGCGGGAGGGGGCAATGAGCAGTTCTTC,CASSPINLLAGGGNEQFF
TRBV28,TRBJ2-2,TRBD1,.,TGTGCCAGCAGTTCCCCGGACCCGGGACAGGGGGCCGACACCGGGGAGCTGTTTTTT,CASSSPDPGQGADTGELFF
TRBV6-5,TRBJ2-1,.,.,TGTGCCACGATAAAACGGGGTCCGGGGGATGAGCAGTTCTTC,CATIKRGPGDEQFF
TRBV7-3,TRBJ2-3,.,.,TGTGCCAGCAGTCCGGGGAGGCAAGTAGATACGCAGTATTTT,CASSPGRQVDTQYF
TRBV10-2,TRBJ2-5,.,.,TGCGCCAGCAGTGAGTCAGGCCGCGGAAAGGCCCAGTACTTC,CASSESGRGKAQYF
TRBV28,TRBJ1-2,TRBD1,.,TGTGCCAGCAGTTCGACGGGACAGGGTTTTGGTTCGGGGGGCTACACCTTC,CASSSTGQGFGSGGYTF
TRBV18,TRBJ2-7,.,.,TGTGCCAGCTCACCAGACAGAGATAAAGGTCGGTACTTC,CASSPDRDKGRYF
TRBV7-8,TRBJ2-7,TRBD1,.,TGTGCCAGCAGCCCCTTTCCGTGGACAGGGAGTTTC,CASSPFPWTGSF
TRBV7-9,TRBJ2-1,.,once,TGTGCCAGCAGGATTAGCGGTGAGCAGTTCTTC,CASRISGEQFF
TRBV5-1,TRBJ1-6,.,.,TGCGCCACCCGCGTACAGGGAGATAATTCACCCCTCCACTTT,CATRVQGDNSPLHF
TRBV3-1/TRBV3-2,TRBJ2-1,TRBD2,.,TGTGCCAGCAGCCAAGAGTTAAGCGGGAGGTCCGCTCGTCTGTTCTTC,CASSQELSGRSARLFF
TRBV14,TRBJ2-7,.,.,TGTGCCAGCAGCCAGTTAACAGGGTCCTACGAGCAGTACTTC,CASSQLTGSYEQYF
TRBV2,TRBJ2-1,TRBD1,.,TGTGCCAGCATTCGCCAGACAGGGTATGAGCAGTTCTTC,CASIRQTGYEQFF
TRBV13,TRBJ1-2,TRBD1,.,TGTGCCAGCAGCTCGAGGGACAGGGGACCTAACTATGGCTACACCTTC,CASSSRDRGPNYGYTF
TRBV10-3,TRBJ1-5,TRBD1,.,TGTGCCATCAGTGGGGGACAGGGGTACAATCAGCCCCAGCATTTT,CAISGGQGYNQPQHF
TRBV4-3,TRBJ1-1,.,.,TGCGCCAGCAGCCTTACAGTACAATACGAAGCTTTCTTT,CASSLTVQYEAFF
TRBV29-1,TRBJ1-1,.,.,TGCAGCGTTGCTATTCAAACTGAAGCTTTCTTT,CSVAIQTEAFF
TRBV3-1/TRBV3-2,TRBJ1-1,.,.,TGTGCCAGCAGCCAACTCAGGGACACTGAAGCTTTCTTT,CASSQLRDTEAFF
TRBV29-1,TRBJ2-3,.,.,TGCAGCGTTGACATTTCACTCAGCACAGATACGCAGTATTTT,CSVDISLSTDTQYF
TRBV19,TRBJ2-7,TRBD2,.,TGTGCCAGTAGTACACAACTAGCGGGAGAAAGCGGCGAGCAGTACTTC,CASSTQLAGESGEQYF
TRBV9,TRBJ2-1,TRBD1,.,TGTGCCAGCAGCGGGACAGGGGACTCTTACAATGAGCAGTTCTTC,CASSGTGDSYNEQFF
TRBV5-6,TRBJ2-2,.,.,TGTGCCAGCAGCCCATTAACCAGCGCGAACACCGGGGAGCTGTTTTTT,CASSPLTSANTGELFF
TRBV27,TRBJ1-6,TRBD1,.,TGTGCCAGCAGTCCGAGGACAGGCGCCTATAATTCACCCCTCCACTTT,CASSPRTGAYNSPLHF
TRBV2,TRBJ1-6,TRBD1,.,TGTGCCAGCAGTATCGGACAGGGAATGGCACCCCTCCACTTT,CASSIGQGMAPLHF
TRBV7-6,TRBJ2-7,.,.,TGTGCCAGCAGCTTAGGGGACAACTACGAGCAGTACTTC,CASSLGDNYEQYF
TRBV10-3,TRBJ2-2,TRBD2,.,TGTGCCATCAGTGGGACTAGCACCGGGGAGCTGTTTTTT,CAISGTSTGELFF
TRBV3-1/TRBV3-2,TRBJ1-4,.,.,TGTGCCAGCAGCCCATCAGGGGAAAAACTGTTTTTT,CASSPSGEKLFF
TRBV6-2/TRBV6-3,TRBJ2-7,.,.,TGTGCCAGCAGTTCTCGAGGCACCACCTACGAGCAGTACTTC,CASSSRGTTYEQYF
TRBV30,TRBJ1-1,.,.,TGTGCCTGCCAGAACGCAGGGCGCAACACTGAAGCTTTCTTT,CACQNAGRNTEAFF
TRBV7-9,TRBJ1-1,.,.,TGTGCCAGCAGCTCCCCTAATATACAGGGACGAACTGAAGCTTTCTTT,CASSSPNIQGRTEAFF
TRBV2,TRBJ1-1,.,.,TGTGCCAGCAGTAGTAGGGGATTGAACACTGAAGCTTTCTTT,CASSSRGLNTEAFF